Sequencing of this TCR beta chain was carried out in a study of blood T cell repertoires in COVID-19. Across the study: Some COVID-19 samples were acute and others convalescent; all came from the United States, Italy and Spain.

This clone was counted many times. One end of the junction fails to match germline, which may point to a read error. The repertoire was sequenced with immunoSEQ multiplex PCR; TCRdb's copy has only in-frame clones and lacks some. The data contain more than 95,000 clones, over 75% of them singletons. Material for sequencing was peripheral blood. This clonotype was sampled from a man aged 45-65 years with acute or convalescent COVID-19.

This chain's CDR3 is CAWSREGHGDTIYF. CDR3 bases: TGTGCCTGGAGTAGGGAGGGTCATGGAGACACCATATATTTT. V usage is TRBV30 and J usage is TRBJ1-3, with D unresolved. Germline CDR1 is GTSNPN and CDR2 is SVGIG (reference sequence). The CDR3 is 14 residues long.